This T cell receptor beta chain was identified in a study of cytomegalovirus exposure and HLA in healthy donors. Findings and caveats of the study: A likely sequencing artifact accounted for one observed cluster of highly shared sequence variants.

It was with 60 Vbeta and 13 Jbeta primers that the PCR ran. Here immunoSEQ multiplex PCR was the method, and the copy in TCRdb shows in-frame clones only, minus some. The data show around 200,000 clones, 82% seen once. Details on this clone: Its target is unknown.

CDR3 length: 15 residues. Trimming removed 1 base from V and 6 bases from J, with 15 bases in between. Germline-derived CDR1 and CDR2 are SGHDN and FVKESK. The sequencing input was PBMCs. The sequence derives from a man in his forties in good health and CMV-seropositive. The chain is built from TRBV14 and TRBJ1-2; the D gene is possibly TRBD1 (5 bases). In DNA, the CDR3 is TGTGCCAGCAGCCAAGTTGGGCAGGGTCAGGATGGCTACACCTTC. Protein product: CASSQVGQGQDGYTF.